What follows are 8 T cell receptor beta chains derived from one specimen sequenced in a study of lymphopenia after photon versus proton radiotherapy. Profiling relied on immunoSEQ multiplex PCR, and the TCRdb table lists in-frame clones only, not all of them. The sample shows tens of thousands of clones, about 86% of them seen only once. The sequencing here drew on peripheral blood, taken from a patient treated with photon-based radiotherapy. Receptors originate from a man aged 45-65 years with gastric cancer.

The chain links TRBV6-5 to TRBJ2-7; 11 nucleotides align to TRBD2. V lost 2 bases and J lost 0; bases outside the gene matches: 0. CDR3 length: 15 amino acids. Germline CDR1 MNHEY, CDR2 SVGAGI. CDR3 nucleotide sequence: TGTGCCAGCAGTTACGGGACTAGCGGCTCCTACGAGCAGTACTTC. It is translated as CASSYGTSGSYEQYF.

This clone was detected only once. The rearrangement links TRBV11-2 to TRBJ2-7; 9 bases map to TRBD2. Germline CDR1 reads SGHAT; CDR2 reads FQNNGV. V trimming: 1 base; J trimming: 5 bases; junction bases outside the gene matches: 6. The CDR3 totals 15 residues. The CDR3 protein is CASSLVVAGAHEQYF. CDR3 nucleotide sequence: TGTGCCAGCAGCTTAGTTGTAGCGGGAGCGCACGAGCAGTACTTC.

This chain uses TRBV9 with TRBJ2-5; tentative D call: TRBD2 (6 bases). Germline CDR1 SGDLS, CDR2 YYNGEE. Deletions cut 2 bases from V and 0 bases from J, with 11 bases between. This CDR3 has 15 residues. The CDR3 reads CASSVEGLNQETQYF. CDR3 coding DNA: TGTGCCAGCAGCGTCGAGGGACTCAACCAAGAGACCCAGTACTTC.

Remarks on this clone: The sample carries other DNA sequences with the same CDR3. The chain combines TRBV7-2 with TRBJ2-1; D possibly corresponds to TRBD2 (6 bases). This CDR3 is built from 13 residues. V lost 5 bases, J lost 4 bases, and 9 bases lay in between. Germline V gene data show CDR1 as SGHTA and CDR2 as FQGNSA. CDR3 protein: CASSLGTYNEQFF. Here the CDR3 DNA reads TGTGCCAGCAGCCTAGGGACTTACAATGAGCAGTTCTTC.

The chain links TRBV19 to TRBJ2-5; 7 nucleotides match TRBD1. The CDR3 has 14 amino acids. The V and J ends lost 5 bases and 0 bases, in that order; junction bases with no gene match: 3. CDR1 and CDR2 (germline): LNHDA, SQIVND (reference sequence). CDR3 DNA sequence: TGTGCCAGTAGTCGGACAGGAAACCAAGAGACCCAGTACTTC. Encoded protein: CASSRTGNQETQYF. Full variable domain (outside the CDR3, taken from reference TRBV19 and TRBJ2-5): DGGITQSPKYLFRKEGQNVTLSCEQNLNHDAMYWYRQDPGQGLRLIYYSQIVNDFQKGDIAEGYSVSREKKESFPLTVTSAQKNPTAFYLCASSRTGNQETQYFGPGTRLLVL.

This clone was seen just once. The rearrangement joins TRBV28 to TRBJ1-5, with no clear D. The V end lost 2 bases, the J end lost 11 bases, and 10 bases lay between the germline ends. Germline CDR1 is MDHEN and CDR2 is SYDVKM. This CDR3 is 12 amino acids long. The CDR3 is CASSLEGFAQHF. In DNA, the CDR3 is TGTGCCAGCAGTTTAGAGGGATTCGCCCAGCATTTT.

This clone was observed a few times. This chain links TRBV5-6 with TRBJ2-3, with D possibly TRBD1 on 5 matching bases. The germline V and J ends were trimmed by 5 bases and 6 bases, with 16 bases remaining between them. The CDR3 is 14 residues long. Germline V gene data show CDR1 as SGHDT and CDR2 as YYEEEE. The CDR3 region is CASSPGQGVDTQYF. The CDR3 nucleotides read TGTGCCAGCAGTCCAGGGCAGGGCGTGGATACGCAGTATTTT.

The J gene is TRBJ2-7, the V gene TRBV27, with 8 bases aligning to TRBD1. The V and J ends lost 3 bases and 2 bases, in that order; junction bases with no gene match: 6. Per germline, CDR1 MNHEY and CDR2 SMNVEV (reference sequence). This CDR3 is 15 amino acids long. The CDR3 spells CASSFGQGNTYEQYF. In nucleotides, the CDR3 is TGTGCCAGCAGTTTTGGACAGGGAAATACCTACGAGCAGTACTTC.